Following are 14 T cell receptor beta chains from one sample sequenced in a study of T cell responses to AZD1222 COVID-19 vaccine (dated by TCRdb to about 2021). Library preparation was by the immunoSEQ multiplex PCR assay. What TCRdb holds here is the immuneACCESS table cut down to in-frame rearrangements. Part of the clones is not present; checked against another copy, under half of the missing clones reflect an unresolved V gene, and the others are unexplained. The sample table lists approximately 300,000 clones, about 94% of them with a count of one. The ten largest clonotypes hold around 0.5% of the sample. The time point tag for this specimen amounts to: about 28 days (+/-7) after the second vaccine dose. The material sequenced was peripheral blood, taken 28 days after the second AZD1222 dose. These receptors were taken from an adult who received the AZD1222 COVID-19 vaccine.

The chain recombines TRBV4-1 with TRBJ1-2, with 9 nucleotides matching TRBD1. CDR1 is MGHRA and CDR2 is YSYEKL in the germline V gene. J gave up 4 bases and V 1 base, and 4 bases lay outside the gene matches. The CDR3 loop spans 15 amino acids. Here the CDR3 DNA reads TGCGCCAGCAGCCAAGCCGGGACAGGGAGCTATGGCTACACCTTC. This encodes CASSQAGTGSYGYTF.

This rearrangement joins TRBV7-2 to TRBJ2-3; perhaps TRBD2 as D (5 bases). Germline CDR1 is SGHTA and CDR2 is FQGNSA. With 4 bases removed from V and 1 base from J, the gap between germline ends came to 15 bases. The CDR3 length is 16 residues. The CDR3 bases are TGTGCCAGCAGCTCCGGACTTACGAGAGGCACAGATACGCAGTATTTT. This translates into CASSSGLTRGTDTQYF.

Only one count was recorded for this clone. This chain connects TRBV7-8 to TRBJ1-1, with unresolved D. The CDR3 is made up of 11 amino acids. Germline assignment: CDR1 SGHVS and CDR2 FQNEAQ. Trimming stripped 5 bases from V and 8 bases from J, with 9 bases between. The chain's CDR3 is CASSPLREAFF. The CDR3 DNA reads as TGTGCCAGCAGCCCCCTCCGAGAAGCTTTCTTT.

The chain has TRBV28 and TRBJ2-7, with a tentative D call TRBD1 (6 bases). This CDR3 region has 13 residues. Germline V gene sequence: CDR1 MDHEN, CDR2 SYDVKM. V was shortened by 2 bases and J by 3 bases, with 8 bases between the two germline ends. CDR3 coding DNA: TGTGCCAGCAGTTTAGGGACATACTACGAGCAGTACTTC. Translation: CASSLGTYYEQYF.

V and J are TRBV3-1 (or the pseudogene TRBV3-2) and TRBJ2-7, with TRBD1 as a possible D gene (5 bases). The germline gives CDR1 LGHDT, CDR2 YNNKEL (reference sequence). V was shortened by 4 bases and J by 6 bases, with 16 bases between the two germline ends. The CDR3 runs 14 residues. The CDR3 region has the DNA TGTGCCAGCAGCCCTGGATGGTCTACAGGCGAGCAGTACTTC. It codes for CASSPGWSTGEQYF.

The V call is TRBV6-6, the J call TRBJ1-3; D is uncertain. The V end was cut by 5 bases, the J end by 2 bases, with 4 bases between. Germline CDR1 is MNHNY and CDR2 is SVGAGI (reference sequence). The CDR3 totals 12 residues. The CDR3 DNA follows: TGTGCCAGCAGTGGTACTGGAAACACCATATATTTT. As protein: CASSGTGNTIYF.

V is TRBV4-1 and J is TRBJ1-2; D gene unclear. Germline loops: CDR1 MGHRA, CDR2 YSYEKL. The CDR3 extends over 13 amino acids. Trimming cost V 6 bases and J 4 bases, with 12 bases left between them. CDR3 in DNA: TGCGCCAGCAGTTCGAGGGAGGGCTATGGCTACACCTTC. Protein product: CASSSREGYGYTF.

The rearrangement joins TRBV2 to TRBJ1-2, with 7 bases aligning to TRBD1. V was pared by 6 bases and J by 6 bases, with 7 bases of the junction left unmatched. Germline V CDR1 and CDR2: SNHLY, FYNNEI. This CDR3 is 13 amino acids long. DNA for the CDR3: TGTGCCAGCAGCCCGGACAGGATGAATGGCTACACCTTC. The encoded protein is CASSPDRMNGYTF.

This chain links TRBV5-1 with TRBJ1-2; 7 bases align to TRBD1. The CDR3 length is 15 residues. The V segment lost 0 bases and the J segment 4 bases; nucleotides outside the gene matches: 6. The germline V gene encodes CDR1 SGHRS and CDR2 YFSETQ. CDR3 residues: CASSLGQGYPYGYTF. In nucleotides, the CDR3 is TGCGCCAGCAGCTTGGGACAGGGATACCCCTATGGCTACACCTTC.

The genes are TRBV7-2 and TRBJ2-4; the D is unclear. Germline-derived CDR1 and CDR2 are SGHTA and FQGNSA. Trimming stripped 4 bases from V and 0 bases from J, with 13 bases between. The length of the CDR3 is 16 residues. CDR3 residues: CASSSSRAIAKNIQYF. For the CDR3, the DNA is TGTGCCAGCAGCTCAAGCCGGGCCATAGCCAAAAACATTCAGTACTTC.

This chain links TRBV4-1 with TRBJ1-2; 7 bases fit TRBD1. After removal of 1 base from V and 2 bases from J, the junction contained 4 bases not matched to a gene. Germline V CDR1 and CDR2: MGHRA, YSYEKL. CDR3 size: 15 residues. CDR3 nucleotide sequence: TGCGCCAGCAGCCAAGCGTGGACAGGCAACTATGGCTACACCTTC. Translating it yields CASSQAWTGNYGYTF.

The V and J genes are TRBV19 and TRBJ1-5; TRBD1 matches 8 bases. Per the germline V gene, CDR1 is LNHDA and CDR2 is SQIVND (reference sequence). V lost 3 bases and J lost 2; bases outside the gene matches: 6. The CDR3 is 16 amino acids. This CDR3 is CASSISAGGGNQPQHF. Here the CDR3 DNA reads TGTGCCAGTAGTATTAGTGCAGGGGGCGGCAATCAGCCCCAGCATTTT.

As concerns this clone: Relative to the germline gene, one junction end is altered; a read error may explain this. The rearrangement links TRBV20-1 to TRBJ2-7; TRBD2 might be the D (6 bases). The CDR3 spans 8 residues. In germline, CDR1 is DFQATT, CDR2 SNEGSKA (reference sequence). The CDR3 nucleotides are TGCAGTGCTGGTGGGGGGAGCTTC. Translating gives CSAGGGSF.

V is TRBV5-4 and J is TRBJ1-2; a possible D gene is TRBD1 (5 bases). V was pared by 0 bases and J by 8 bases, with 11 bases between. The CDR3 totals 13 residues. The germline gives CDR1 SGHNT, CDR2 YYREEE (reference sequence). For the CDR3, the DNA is TGTGCCAGCAGCTTGGGCAGGGAGAGGGGCTACACCTTC. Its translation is CASSLGRERGYTF.